A single sample is the source of the 9 T cell receptor beta chains below, sequenced in a study of T-cell reconstitution after alpha-beta-depleted transplantation in children listed by TCRdb under 2016. Libraries were built with PCR. Sequencing instrument: Illumina HiSeq 2500. To normalize quantification of the TCRbeta repertoire, the TCR libraries were built with molecular barcoding that relied on unique molecular identifiers. The public reads were reanalyzed by TCRdb: fastp trimming at Q25, MiXCR alignment, in-frame beta chains only. Rows with one shared CDR3 protein collapse into an entry with the most common genes and DNA. This sample holds 450,000 to 550,000 distinct CDR3 sequences; around 10% were observed only once. The ten biggest clones cover 14% of the sample. Interpreted using the paper, the treatment or condition label stands for: allogeneic hematopoietic cell transplantation with graft depleted of TCRalphabeta T cells and CD19 B cells.

The sequenced sample was PBMCs, mostly from graft donor cells, obtained 180 days after TCRalphabeta/CD19-depleted stem cell transplant. These receptor sequences come from a female patient aged 2-15 years who had a stem cell transplant for aplastic anemia, so the T cells may come from the graft donor.

This clonotype was picked up a small number of times. The CDR3 DNA follows: TGCGCCAGCAGCTTGGTGGGGCGGAACACTGAAGCTTTCTTT. It translates to CASSLVGRNTEAFF. The chain employs TRBV5-1 and TRBJ1-1; D possibly corresponds to TRBD1 (5 bases). The CDR3 loop spans 14 amino acids. From germline, CDR1 is SGHRS and CDR2 YFSETQ. V lost 0 bases and J 1 base, leaving 7 bases between the germline ends.

A few counts support this clonotype. The chain combines TRBV20-1 with TRBJ2-1; TRBD2 matches 9 bases. The CDR3 runs 15 residues. Looked up from germline, CDR1 is DFQATT and CDR2 is SNEGSKA (reference sequence). J lost 4 bases, V lost 6 bases, and 10 bases had no gene match. The CDR3 reads CSATISGSSYNEQFF. The CDR3 DNA follows: TGCAGTGCCACCATTAGCGGGAGCTCTTACAATGAGCAGTTCTTC.

There are a few counts of this clonotype. The rearrangement joins TRBV19 to TRBJ2-1; 13 bases line up with TRBD2. V lost 6 bases and J lost 0; bases outside the gene matches: 14. This CDR3 has 20 residues. Germline values: CDR1 LNHDA, CDR2 SQIVND (reference sequence). The CDR3 bases are TGTGCCAGTAGCACTGGACCGACTAGCGGGAGGTCCGGCTCCTACAATGAGCAGTTCTTC. Translating it yields CASSTGPTSGRSGSYNEQFF.

This clonotype was seen ten or more times. V and J are TRBV12-3 or TRBV12-4 and TRBJ1-1, with D perhaps matching TRBD1 (6 bases). V was pared by 6 bases and J by 4 bases, with 12 bases between. This CDR3 contains 13 residues. The CDR3 reads CASSLRGGTEAFF. The CDR3 DNA follows: TGTGCCAGCAGCTTAAGGGGGGGCACTGAAGCTTTCTTT.

This clonotype appeared a few times. The chain couples TRBV6-2 or TRBV6-3 to TRBJ2-1, with D possibly TRBD1 on 6 matching bases. V lost 0 bases to trimming and J lost 0 bases, with 15 bases between them. Germline V gene data show CDR1 as MNHEY and CDR2 as SVGEGT. The CDR3 is 18 residues long. The CDR3 protein is CASSYSDWDTGSYNEQFF. CDR3 bases: TGTGCCAGCAGTTACTCGGATTGGGACACAGGCTCCTACAATGAGCAGTTCTTC.

The CDR3 loop reads CASSPRWVRLETQYF. In DNA form, the CDR3 reads TGTGCCAGCAGCCCGCGTTGGGTGAGGCTAGAGACCCAGTACTTC. This chain uses TRBV7-2 with TRBJ2-5; D gene unclear. The V gene's germline CDR1 is SGHTA and CDR2 FQGNSA. Trimming pared 5 bases from V and 4 bases from J, leaving 17 bases between. The CDR3 length is 15 residues.

This clonotype has just a few counts. This chain uses TRBV18 with TRBJ2-2; D call uncertain. Germline loops: CDR1 KGHSH, CDR2 LQKENI. This CDR3 region has 14 residues. Trimming stripped 3 bases from V and 6 bases from J, with 11 bases between. The CDR3 loop reads CASSPSEKAGELFF. The CDR3 nucleotides are TGTGCCAGCTCACCGTCCGAAAAGGCCGGGGAGCTGTTTTTT.

The V call is TRBV28, the J call TRBJ1-1; D may be TRBD1 (6 bases). This CDR3 has 12 residues. Germline lookup yields CDR1 MDHEN and CDR2 SYDVKM. Trimming removed 10 bases from V and 4 bases from J, with 13 bases in between. CDR3 sequence (DNA): TGTGCCACCCGGGGGCGCGGCACTGAAGCTTTCTTT. Translating gives CATRGRGTEAFF.

This clonotype was detected a few times. This chain connects TRBV20-1 to TRBJ1-5; D is unclear. The germline CDR1 and CDR2 sequences are DFQATT and SNEGSKA (reference sequence). The CDR3 contains 14 residues. Between the trimmed V and J ends, which lost 0 bases and 7 bases, there was a span of 13 bases. CDR3 in DNA: TGCAGTGCTAGAGACCCGAAATTACGGCAGCCCCAGCATTTT. This encodes CSARDPKLRQPQHF.